This record concerns one TCR beta chain sequence. Its antigen remains unknown. Healthy and HIV-negative, the adult donors had no recent acute infections or vaccinations. Using immunoSEQ multiplex PCR, the repertoire was profiled, and TCRdb retains in-frame clones only, with some absent. The sample shows roughly 1,000,000 clones, approximately 80% of them seen only once. The sample comes from a study of shared clonotypes between healthy human individuals. At the level of the study: CD4 naive and CD4 memory each took three plates per donor, while CD8 naive took two and CD8 memory one.

Findings and caveats of the study: Tissues were not sampled, only blood, and their repertoires likely differ. Sequencing depth was expected to affect clonotype sharing among donors.

The receptor comes from a man aged 18 to 30 in good health. Some clones in this sample may be carry-over from other donors' samples. Sequencing input: memory CD4+ T cells from PBMCs. Subset given: CD45RA-negative fraction.

The CDR3 region is CASKILAEYEQYF. The CDR3 bases are TGTGCCAGCAAAATACTAGCGGAATACGAGCAGTACTTC. The chain is built from TRBV6-5 and TRBJ2-7, with 8 bases matching TRBD2. The germline V gene encodes CDR1 MNHEY and CDR2 SVGAGI. After removal of 7 bases from V and 4 bases from J, the junction contained 6 bases not matched to a gene. The CDR3 consists of 13 residues.